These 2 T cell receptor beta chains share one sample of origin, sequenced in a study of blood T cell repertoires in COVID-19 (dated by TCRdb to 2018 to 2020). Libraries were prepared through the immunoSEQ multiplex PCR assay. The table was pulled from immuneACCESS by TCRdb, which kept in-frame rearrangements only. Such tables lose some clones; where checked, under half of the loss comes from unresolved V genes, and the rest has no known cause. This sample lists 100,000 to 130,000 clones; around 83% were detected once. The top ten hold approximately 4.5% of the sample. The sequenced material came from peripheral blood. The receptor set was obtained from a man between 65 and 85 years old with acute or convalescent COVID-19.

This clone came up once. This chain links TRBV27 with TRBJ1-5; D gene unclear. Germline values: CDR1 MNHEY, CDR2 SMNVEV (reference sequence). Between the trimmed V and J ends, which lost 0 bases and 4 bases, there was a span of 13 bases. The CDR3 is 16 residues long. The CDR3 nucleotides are TGTGCCAGCAGTTTATCTTGGTCCGGGTCAAATCAGCCCCAGCATTTT. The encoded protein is CASSLSWSGSNQPQHF.

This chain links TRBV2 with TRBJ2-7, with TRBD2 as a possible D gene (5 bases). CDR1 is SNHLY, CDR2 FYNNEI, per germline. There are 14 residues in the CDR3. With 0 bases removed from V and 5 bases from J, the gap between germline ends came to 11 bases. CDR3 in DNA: TGTGCCAGCAGTGAAGCGCTTCGAGGGCACGAGCAGTACTTC. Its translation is CASSEALRGHEQYF.